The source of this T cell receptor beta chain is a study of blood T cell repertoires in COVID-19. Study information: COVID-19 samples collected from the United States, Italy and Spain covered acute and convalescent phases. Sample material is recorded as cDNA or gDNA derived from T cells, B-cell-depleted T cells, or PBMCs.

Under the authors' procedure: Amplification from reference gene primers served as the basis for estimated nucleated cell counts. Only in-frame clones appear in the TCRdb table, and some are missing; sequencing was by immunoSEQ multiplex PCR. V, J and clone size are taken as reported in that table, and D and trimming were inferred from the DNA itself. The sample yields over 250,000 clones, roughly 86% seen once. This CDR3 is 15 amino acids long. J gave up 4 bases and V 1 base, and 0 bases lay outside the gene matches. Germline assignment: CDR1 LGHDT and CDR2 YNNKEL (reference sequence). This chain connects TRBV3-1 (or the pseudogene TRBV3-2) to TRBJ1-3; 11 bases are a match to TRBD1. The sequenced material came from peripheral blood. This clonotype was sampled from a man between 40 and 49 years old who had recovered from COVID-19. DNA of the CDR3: TGTGCCAGCAGCCAAGGGACAGGGGGCGGAAACACCATATATTTT. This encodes CASSQGTGGGNTIYF.